This section outlines one TCR beta chain sequence together with its context. Its antigen is unknown. CDR1 is MNHEY and CDR2 is SVGEGT in the germline V gene. The CDR3 runs to 12 residues. Trimming took 0 bases from V and 10 from J, leaving 6 bases between them. These data belong to a study of T cell responses to AZD1222 COVID-19 vaccine. Study-wide context: Both about-4-week and about-12-week second-dose recipients were combined. The study, taken as a whole, reports: A mostly white British donor set with more females was recruited, and clonal diversity was possibly underestimated. Just five or six AZD1222 recipients tested seropositive at baseline. Repertoires were obtained only post-peak T cell response.

Produced via immunoSEQ multiplex PCR; TCRdb's table is partial and in-frame only. The sample holds 120,000 or so clones, around 86% seen once. This TCR was recovered from an adult in good health. The chain carries TRBV6-2 or TRBV6-3 and TRBJ1-4; no definite D call. The sample here was peripheral blood, taken on day 0 of AZD1222 vaccination. The CDR3 region has the DNA TGTGCCAGCAGTTACTCGCAAGGAAAACTGTTTTTT. Its translation is CASSYSQGKLFF.